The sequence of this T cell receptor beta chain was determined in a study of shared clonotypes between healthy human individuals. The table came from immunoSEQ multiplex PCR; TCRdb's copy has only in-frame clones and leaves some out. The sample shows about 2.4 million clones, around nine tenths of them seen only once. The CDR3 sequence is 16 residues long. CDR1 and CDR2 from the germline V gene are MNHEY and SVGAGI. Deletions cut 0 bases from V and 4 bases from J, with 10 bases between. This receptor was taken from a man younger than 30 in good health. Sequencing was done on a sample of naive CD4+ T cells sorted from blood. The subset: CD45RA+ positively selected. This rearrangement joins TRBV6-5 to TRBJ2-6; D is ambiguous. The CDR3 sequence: CASSYSTLSGANVLTF. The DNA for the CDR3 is TGTGCCAGCAGTTACTCGACTCTATCGGGGGCCAACGTCCTGACTTTC.